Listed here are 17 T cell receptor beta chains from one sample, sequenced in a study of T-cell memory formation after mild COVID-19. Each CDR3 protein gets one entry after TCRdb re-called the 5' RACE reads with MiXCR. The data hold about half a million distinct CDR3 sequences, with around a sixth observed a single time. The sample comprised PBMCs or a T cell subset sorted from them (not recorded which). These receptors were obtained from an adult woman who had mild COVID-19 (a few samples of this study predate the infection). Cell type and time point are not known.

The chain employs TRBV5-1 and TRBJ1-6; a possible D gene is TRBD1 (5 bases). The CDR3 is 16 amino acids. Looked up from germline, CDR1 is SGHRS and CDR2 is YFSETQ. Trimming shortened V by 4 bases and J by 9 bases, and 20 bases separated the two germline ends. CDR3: CASSQTTVPSGSPLHF. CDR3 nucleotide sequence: TGCGCCAGCAGCCAGACGACAGTCCCGAGCGGTTCACCCCTCCACTTT.

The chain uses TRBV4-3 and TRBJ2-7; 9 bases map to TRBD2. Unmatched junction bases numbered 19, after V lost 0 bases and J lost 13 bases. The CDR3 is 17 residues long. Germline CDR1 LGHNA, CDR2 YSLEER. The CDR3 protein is CASSQEWTSAAGRALYF. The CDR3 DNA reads TGCGCCAGCAGCCAAGAATGGACTAGCGCGGCTGGACGAGCACTATACTTC.

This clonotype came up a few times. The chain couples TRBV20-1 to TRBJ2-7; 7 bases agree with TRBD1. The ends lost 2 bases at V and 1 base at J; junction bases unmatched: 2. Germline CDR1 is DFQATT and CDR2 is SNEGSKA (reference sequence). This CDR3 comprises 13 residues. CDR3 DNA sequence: TGCAGTGCTAGATACAGGGGTTCCTACGAGCAGTACTTC. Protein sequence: CSARYRGSYEQYF.

The CDR3 protein is CASSQVPAMNTEAFF. DNA of the CDR3: TGTGCCAGCAGCCAAGTTCCCGCAATGAACACTGAAGCTTTCTTT. The chain recombines TRBV3-1 with TRBJ1-1, with D unclear. Trimming stripped 1 base from V and 0 bases from J, with 9 bases between. The CDR3 is made up of 15 amino acids. In germline, CDR1 is LGHDT, CDR2 YNNKEL (reference sequence).

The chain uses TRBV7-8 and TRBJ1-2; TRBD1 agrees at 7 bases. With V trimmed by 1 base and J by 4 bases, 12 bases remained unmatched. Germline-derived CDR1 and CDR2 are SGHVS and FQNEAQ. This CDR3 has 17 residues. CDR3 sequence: CASSLEGPPGQLYGYTF. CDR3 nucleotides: TGTGCCAGCAGCTTAGAGGGGCCCCCGGGACAGCTCTATGGCTACACCTTC.

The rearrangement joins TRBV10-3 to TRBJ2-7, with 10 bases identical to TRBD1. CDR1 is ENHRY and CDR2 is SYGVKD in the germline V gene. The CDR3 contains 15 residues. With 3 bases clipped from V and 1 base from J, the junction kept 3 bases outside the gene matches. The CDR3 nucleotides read TGTGCCATCAGTGAAGACAGGGGGCATTCCTACGAGCAGTACTTC. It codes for CAISEDRGHSYEQYF.

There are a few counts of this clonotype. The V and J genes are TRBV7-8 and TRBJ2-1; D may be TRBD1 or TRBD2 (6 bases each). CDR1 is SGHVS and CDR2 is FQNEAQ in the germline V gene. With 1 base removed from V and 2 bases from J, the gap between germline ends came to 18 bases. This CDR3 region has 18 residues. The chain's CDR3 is CASSLVRPNREAYNEQFF. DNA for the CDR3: TGTGCCAGCAGCTTAGTTCGGCCAAACAGGGAGGCCTACAATGAGCAGTTCTTC.

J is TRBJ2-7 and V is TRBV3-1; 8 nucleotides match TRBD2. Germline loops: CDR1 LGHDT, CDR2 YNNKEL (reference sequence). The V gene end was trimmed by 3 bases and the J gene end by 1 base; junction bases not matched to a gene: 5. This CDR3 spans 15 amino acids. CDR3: CASSHTASGSYEQYF. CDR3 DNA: TGTGCCAGCAGCCACACGGCTAGCGGGTCCTACGAGCAGTACTTC.

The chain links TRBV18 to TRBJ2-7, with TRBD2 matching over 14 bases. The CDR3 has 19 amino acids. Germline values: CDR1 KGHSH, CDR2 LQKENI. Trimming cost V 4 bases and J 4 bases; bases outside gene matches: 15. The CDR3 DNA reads TGTGCCAGCTCACTCAACCGTCCCGGGACTAGCGGGAGAGGGTACGAGCAGTACTTC. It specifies CASSLNRPGTSGRGYEQYF.

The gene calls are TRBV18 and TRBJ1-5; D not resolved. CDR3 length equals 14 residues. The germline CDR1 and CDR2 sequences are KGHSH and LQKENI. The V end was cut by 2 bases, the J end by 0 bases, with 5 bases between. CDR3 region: CASSPKGSNQPQHF. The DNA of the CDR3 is TGTGCCAGCTCACCAAAGGGTAGCAATCAGCCCCAGCATTTT.

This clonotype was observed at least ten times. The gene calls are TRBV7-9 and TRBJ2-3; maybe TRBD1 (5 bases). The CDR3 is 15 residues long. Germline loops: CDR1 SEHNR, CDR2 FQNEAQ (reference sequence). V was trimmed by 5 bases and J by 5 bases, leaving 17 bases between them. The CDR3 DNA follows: TGTGCCAGCAGCCCCTTGGACACCTTCGGAGATACGCAGTATTTT. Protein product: CASSPLDTFGDTQYF. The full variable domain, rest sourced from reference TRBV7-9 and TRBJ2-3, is DTGVSQNPRHKITKRGQNVTFRCDPISEHNRLYWYRQTLGQGPEFLTYFQNEAQLEKSRLLSDRFSAERPKGSFSTLEIQRTEQGDSAMYLCASSPLDTFGDTQYFGPGTRLTVL.

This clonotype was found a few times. CDR3 sequence reads: CASSRVATSGMNNEQFF. The CDR3 nucleotides are TGTGCCAGCAGCCGAGTCGCGACTAGCGGGATGAACAATGAGCAGTTCTTC. The chain couples TRBV7-9 to TRBJ2-1, with TRBD2 matching over 11 bases. CDR1 and CDR2 (germline): SEHNR, FQNEAQ (reference sequence). The CDR3 length is 17 residues. V shed 5 bases, J shed 5 bases, and the junction held 11 bases outside the gene matches.

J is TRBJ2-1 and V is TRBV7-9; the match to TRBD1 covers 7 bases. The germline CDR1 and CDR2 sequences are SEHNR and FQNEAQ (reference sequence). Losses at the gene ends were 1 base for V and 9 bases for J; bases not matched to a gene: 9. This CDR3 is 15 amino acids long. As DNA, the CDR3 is TGTGCCAGCAGCTTAGATAGGGGGCTAGGTGGTGAGCAGTTCTTC. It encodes CASSLDRGLGGEQFF.

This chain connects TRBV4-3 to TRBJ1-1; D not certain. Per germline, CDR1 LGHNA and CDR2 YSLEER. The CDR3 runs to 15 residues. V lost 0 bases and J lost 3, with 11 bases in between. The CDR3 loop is CASSQEGRSYTEAFF. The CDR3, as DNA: TGCGCCAGCAGCCAAGAAGGGAGGTCTTACACTGAAGCTTTCTTT.

The CDR3 reads CSARPFLSGGGNEQFF. CDR3 nucleotide sequence: TGCAGTGCTAGACCCTTTCTATCGGGAGGGGGCAATGAGCAGTTCTTC. This chain joins TRBV20-1 and TRBJ2-1; TRBD2 aligns across 8 bases. With 2 bases clipped from V and 6 bases from J, the junction kept 12 bases outside the gene matches. The CDR3 covers 16 residues. Germline loops: CDR1 DFQATT, CDR2 SNEGSKA (reference sequence).

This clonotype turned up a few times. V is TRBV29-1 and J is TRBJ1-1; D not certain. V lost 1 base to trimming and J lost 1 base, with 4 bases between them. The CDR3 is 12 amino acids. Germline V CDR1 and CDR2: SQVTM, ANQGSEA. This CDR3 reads CSVEVGNTEAFF. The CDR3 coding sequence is TGCAGCGTTGAAGTCGGGAACACTGAAGCTTTCTTT.

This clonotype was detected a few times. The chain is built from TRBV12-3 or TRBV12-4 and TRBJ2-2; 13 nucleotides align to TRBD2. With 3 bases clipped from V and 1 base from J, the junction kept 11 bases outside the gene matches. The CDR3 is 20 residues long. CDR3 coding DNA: TGTGCCAGCAGTTTTTTGGTGGGACTAGCGGGGACAAAGAACACCGGGGAGCTGTTTTTT. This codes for CASSFLVGLAGTKNTGELFF.